This TCR beta chain was captured in a study of T cells in Graves' hyperthyroidism and ophthalmopathy. RNA transcripts gave rise to amplified TCR beta CDR3 regions. The primer set for the first-round RT-PCR of the TCR CDR3 was HTBI. TCRdb processed the multiplex PCR reads anew with MiXCR; each CDR3 protein has one entry. The repertoire has around 500,000 distinct CDR3 sequences, roughly a sixth of them found once; the top ten carry around 28%. Trimming took 6 bases from V and 5 from J; bases not matched to a gene: 4. The CDR3 is 13 amino acids. Germline-derived CDR1 and CDR2 are SQVTM and ANQGSEA. A patient was excluded if there was uncontrolled infection, other autoimmune disease, pregnancy or lactation. Ten or more counts support this clonotype.

The sequence was collected from a woman younger than 45 with Graves' ophthalmopathy. The chain links TRBV29-1 to TRBJ1-1, with 12 bases matching TRBD1. The sample consisted of blood. The CDR3 reads CSVGQGAITEAFF. The CDR3 DNA follows: TGCAGCGTGGGACAGGGGGCGATTACTGAAGCTTTCTTT.